This TCR beta chain appears in the sequencing data of a study of blood T cells in healthy people across ages. Study details: In model experiments, template switching was able to capture about one barcoded beta molecule for every two T cells that were present.

Healthy Caucasians from Russia aged roughly 6 to 100 served as donors. Every sample yielded at least 6.5 million isolated PBMCs. Combining a sample-barcoded 5' primer with a J-beta primer mix, a second PCR ran for roughly 7 to 12 cycles. Through a template-switch adaptor with 12 random nucleotides, each cDNA molecule received a tag. Each CDR3 protein gets one entry after TCRdb re-called the 5' RACE reads with MiXCR. The table records more than 500,000 distinct CDR3 sequences, 27% of them present only once. Germline loops: CDR1 SGHTA, CDR2 FQGNSA. The CDR3 length is 17 residues. J lost 5 bases, V lost 3 bases, and 12 bases had no gene match.

The sample was blood. The chain recombines TRBV7-2 with TRBJ2-5, with 10 positions matching TRBD2. The receptor was isolated from a woman in her 70s in good health. CDR3 region: CASSFPSSGGARETQYF. The CDR3 DNA follows: TGTGCCAGCAGCTTCCCCTCGAGCGGGGGGGCCAGGGAGACCCAGTACTTC.